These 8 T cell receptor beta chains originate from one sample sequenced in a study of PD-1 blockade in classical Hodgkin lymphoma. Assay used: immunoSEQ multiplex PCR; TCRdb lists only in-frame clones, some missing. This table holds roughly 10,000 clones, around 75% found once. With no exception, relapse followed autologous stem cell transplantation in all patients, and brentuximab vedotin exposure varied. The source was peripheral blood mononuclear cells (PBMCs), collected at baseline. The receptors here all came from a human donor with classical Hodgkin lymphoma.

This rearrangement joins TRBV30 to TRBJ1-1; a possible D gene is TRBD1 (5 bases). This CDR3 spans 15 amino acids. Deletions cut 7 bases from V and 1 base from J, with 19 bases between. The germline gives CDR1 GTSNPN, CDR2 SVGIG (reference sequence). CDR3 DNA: TGTGCCTTGGAAGGGGAGGGGTTGGAGAACACTGAAGCTTTCTTT. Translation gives CALEGEGLENTEAFF.

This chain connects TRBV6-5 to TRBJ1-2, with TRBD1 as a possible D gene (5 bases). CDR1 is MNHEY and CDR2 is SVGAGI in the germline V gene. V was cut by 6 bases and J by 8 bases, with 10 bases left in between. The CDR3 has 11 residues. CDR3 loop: CASSVPGGYTF. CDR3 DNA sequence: TGTGCCAGCAGCGTCCCAGGGGGCTACACCTTC.

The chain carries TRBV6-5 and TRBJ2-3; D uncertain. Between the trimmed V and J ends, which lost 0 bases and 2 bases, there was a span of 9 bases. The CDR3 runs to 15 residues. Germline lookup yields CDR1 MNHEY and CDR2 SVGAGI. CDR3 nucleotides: TGTGCCAGCAGTTACTCGATCCACCTCACAGATACGCAGTATTTT. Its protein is CASSYSIHLTDTQYF.

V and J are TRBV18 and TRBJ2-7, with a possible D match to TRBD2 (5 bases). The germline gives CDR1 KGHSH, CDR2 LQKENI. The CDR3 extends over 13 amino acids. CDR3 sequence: CASSPGLSFEQYV. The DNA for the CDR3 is TGTGCCAGCTCACCAGGACTCTCCTTCGAGCAGTACGTC.

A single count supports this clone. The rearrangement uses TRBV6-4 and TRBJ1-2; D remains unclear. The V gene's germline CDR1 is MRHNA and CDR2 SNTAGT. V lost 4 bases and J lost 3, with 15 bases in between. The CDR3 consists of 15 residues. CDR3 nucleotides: TGTGCCAGCAGTGCGATCATGGGATCCGACTATGGCTACACCTTC. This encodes CASSAIMGSDYGYTF.

The CDR3 sequence: CASSQAPGTSLAKNIQYF. CDR3 DNA: TGTGCCAGCAGCCAGGCCCCCGGGACGTCGCTAGCCAAAAACATTCAGTACTTC. V and J are TRBV4-2 and TRBJ2-4; D tentatively reads TRBD1 or TRBD2 (5 bases each). With 3 bases removed from V and 0 bases from J, the gap between germline ends came to 18 bases. This CDR3 region has 18 residues. Germline V gene sequence: CDR1 LGHNA, CDR2 YNFKEQ.

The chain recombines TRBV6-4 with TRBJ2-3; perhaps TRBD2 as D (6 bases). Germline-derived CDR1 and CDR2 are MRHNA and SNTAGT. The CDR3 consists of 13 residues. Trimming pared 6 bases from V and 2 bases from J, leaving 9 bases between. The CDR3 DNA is TGTGCCAGCAGCCGGGACTTCACAGATACGCAGTATTTT. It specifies CASSRDFTDTQYF.

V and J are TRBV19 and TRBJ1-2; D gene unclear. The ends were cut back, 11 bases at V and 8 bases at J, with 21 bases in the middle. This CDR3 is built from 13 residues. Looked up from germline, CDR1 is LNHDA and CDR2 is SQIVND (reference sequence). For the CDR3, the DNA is TGTGCCGTCTCCCCCGGGAGCGGGGAAGGCTACACCTTC. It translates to CAVSPGSGEGYTF.